This T cell receptor beta chain derives from a study of T cell repertoires in cytomegalovirus infection. Study-level findings and limits: The cumulative frequency of public TCR beta families identified carriers of CMV plus the relevant HLA. In two of eight donors, the top clonotype was HLA-C-restricted CMV-specific.

The CDR3 runs 16 residues. TCRdb redid the calling of the reads with MiXCR, one entry per CDR3 protein. The table shows about 740,000 distinct CDR3 sequences, with about a third occurring only once. In the case of this clonotype: Its antigen is currently unknown. One end of the junction varies from germline; a read error may be responsible.

The receptor comes from a human donor in good health (CMV status not recorded). Some clones in this sample may be carry-over from other donors' samples. The V gene is TRBV12-3 or TRBV12-4, the J gene TRBJ2-7; 8 bases are shared with TRBD2. Sequenced material: PBMCs. Here the CDR3 reads CASSLAEAGAGYEKYF. Here the CDR3 DNA reads TGTGCCAGCAGTTTAGCGGAAGCGGGAGCGGGCTACGAGAAGTACTTC.